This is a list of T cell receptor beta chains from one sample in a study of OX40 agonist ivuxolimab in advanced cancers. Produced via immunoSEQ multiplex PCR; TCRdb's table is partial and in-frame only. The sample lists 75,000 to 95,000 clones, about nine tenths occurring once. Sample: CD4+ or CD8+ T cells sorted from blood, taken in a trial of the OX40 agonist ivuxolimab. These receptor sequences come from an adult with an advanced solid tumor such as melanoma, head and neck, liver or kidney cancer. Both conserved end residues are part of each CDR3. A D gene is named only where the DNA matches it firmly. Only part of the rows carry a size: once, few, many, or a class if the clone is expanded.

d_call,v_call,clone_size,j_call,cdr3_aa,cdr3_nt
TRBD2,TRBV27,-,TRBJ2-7,CASSLAGTHSYEQYF,TGTGCCAGCAGTCTAGCGGGGACTCACTCCTACGAGCAGTACTTC
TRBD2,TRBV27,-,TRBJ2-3,CASSVLAGAVTDTQYF,TGTGCCAGCAGTGTACTAGCGGGGGCCGTCACAGATACGCAGTATTTT
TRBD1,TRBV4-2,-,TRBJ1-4,CASSQEQGWTNEKLFF,TGTGCCAGCAGCCAGGAACAGGGGTGGACTAATGAAAAACTGTTTTTT
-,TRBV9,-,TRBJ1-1,CASSFGGVAFF,TGTGCCAGCAGCTTCGGGGGGGTGGCTTTCTTT
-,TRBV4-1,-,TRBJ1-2,CASSQDPQLYGYTF,TGCGCCAGCAGCCAAGACCCCCAGCTCTATGGCTACACCTTC
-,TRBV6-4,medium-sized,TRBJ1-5,CASSDSGGSNQPQHF,TGTGCCAGCAGTGACTCTGGGGGTAGCAATCAGCCCCAGCATTTT
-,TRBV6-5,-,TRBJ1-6,CASSYAGDNSPLHF,TGTGCCAGCAGTTACGCGGGGGATAATTCACCCCTCCACTTT
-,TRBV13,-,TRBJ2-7,CASSPRDPSRSEQYF,TGTGCCAGCAGCCCCCGGGACCCCTCTCGGTCCGAGCAGTACTTC
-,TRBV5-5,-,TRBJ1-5,CASSLEGSQPQHF,TGTGCCAGCAGCTTGGAGGGGAGTCAGCCCCAGCATTTT
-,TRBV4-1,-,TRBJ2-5,CASSQVGGPETQYF,TGCGCCAGCAGCCAAGTGGGGGGCCCTGAGACCCAGTACTTC
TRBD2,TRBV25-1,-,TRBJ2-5,CASSEWVSGRETQYF,TGTGCCAGCAGTGAATGGGTTAGCGGGAGGGAGACCCAGTACTTC
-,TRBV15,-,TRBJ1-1,CATSMARTEAFF,TGTGCCACCAGCATGGCACGGACTGAAGCTTTCTTT
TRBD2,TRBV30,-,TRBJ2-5,CAWSVAGARETQYF,TGTGCCTGGAGTGTAGCGGGGGCGCGAGAGACCCAGTACTTC
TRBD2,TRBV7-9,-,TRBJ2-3,CASSPPPTSGGAIADTQYF,TGTGCCAGCAGCCCCCCCCCAACTAGCGGGGGGGCCATCGCAGATACGCAGTATTTT
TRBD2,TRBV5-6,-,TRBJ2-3,CASSTGGAADTQYF,TGTGCCAGCAGCACCGGGGGGGCCGCAGATACGCAGTATTTT
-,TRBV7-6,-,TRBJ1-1,CASSLDWTNTEAFF,TGTGCCAGCAGCTTAGACTGGACGAACACTGAAGCTTTCTTT
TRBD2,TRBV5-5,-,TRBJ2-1,CASSPRTSGGANNEQFF,TGTGCCAGCAGCCCTAGGACTAGCGGGGGGGCTAATAATGAGCAGTTCTTC
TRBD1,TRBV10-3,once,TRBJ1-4,CAISEPIPPTTGINEKLFF,TGTGCCATCAGTGAGCCGATCCCTCCTACGACAGGGATAAATGAAAAACTGTTTTTT
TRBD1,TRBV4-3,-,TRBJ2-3,CASSSGQGFLADTQYF,TGCGCCAGCAGCTCGGGACAGGGCTTTTTGGCAGATACGCAGTATTTT
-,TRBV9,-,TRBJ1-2,CASSPSSPNYGYTF,TGTGCCAGCAGCCCCAGTAGTCCTAACTATGGCTACACCTTC
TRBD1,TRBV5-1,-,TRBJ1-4,CASSPGDREVERNEKLFF,TGCGCCAGCAGCCCCGGGGACAGGGAAGTGGAGCGAAATGAAAAACTGTTTTTT
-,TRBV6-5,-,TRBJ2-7,CASSYSVGGVTYEQYF,TGTGCCAGCAGTTACTCGGTGGGGGGAGTTACCTACGAGCAGTACTTC
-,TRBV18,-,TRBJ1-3,CASSPPGSSSGNTIYF,TGTGCCAGCTCACCACCGGGCTCAAGCTCTGGAAACACCATATATTTT
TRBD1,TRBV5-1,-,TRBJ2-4,CASSLAGTDIGYF,TGCGCCAGCAGCTTGGCGGGGACAGATATAGGGTACTTC
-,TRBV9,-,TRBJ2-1,CASSLEGGFYNEQFF,TGTGCCAGCAGCCTAGAAGGGGGGTTCTACAATGAGCAGTTCTTC
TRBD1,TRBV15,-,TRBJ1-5,CATSKDRGPGQPQHF,TGTGCCACCAGCAAGGACAGGGGGCCAGGGCAGCCCCAGCATTTT
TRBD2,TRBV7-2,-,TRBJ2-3,CASSLFGGAVDTQYF,TGTGCCAGCAGCTTATTCGGGGGGGCCGTAGATACGCAGTATTTT
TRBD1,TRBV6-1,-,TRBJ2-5,CASHPDRVQETQYF,TGTGCCAGCCACCCAGACAGGGTCCAAGAGACCCAGTACTTC
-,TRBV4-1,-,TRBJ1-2,CASSQELLDSGYTF,TGCGCCAGCAGCCAAGAGTTGTTGGATTCAGGCTACACCTTC
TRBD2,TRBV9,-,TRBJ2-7,CASSVASGSYEQYF,TGTGCCAGCAGCGTAGCTAGCGGTTCCTACGAGCAGTACTTC
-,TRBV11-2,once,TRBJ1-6,CASSLESPGGVYSPLHF,TGTGCCAGCAGCTTAGAATCCCCGGGGGGGGTCTATTCACCCCTCCACTTT
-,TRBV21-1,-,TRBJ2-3,CASTSGGDTQYF,TGTGCCAGCACGAGCGGGGGTGATACGCAGTATTTT
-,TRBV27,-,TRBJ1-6,CASRDPYNSPLHF,TGTGCCAGCAGGGACCCTTATAATTCACCCCTCCACTTT
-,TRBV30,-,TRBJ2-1,CAWITGSGEQFF,TGTGCCTGGATCACAGGATCCGGGGAGCAGTTCTTC
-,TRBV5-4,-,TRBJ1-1,CANSKNGNEAFF,TGTGCCAACAGTAAGAATGGGAATGAAGCTTTCTTT
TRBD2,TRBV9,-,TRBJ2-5,CASSSLGGLRKQETQYF,TGTGCCAGCAGCTCATTGGGAGGGCTCCGGAAACAAGAGACCCAGTACTTC
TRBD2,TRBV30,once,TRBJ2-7,CAWSDALRGVLSYEQYF,TGTGCCTGGAGTGATGCCTTGCGGGGGGTCCTCTCCTACGAGCAGTACTTC
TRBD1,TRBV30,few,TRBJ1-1,CAWSVAYRGEGTEAFF,TGTGCCTGGAGTGTAGCGTACAGGGGAGAGGGGACTGAAGCTTTCTTT
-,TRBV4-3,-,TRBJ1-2,CASSQLIGTAYDGYTF,TGCGCCAGCAGCCAACTTATCGGGACGGCTTATGATGGCTACACCTTC
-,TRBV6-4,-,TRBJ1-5,CASSEGESQPQHF,TGTGCCAGCAGTGAAGGGGAGAGTCAGCCCCAGCATTTT
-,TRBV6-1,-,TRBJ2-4,CASSVSAEDIQYF,TGTGCCAGCAGTGTGTCAGCGGAGGACATTCAGTACTTC
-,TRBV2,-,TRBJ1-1,CASSETRSGTEAFF,TGTGCCAGCAGTGAAACCCGGTCGGGCACTGAAGCTTTCTTT
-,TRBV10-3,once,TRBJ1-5,CAISEVWGSSDQPQHF,TGTGCCATCAGTGAGGTTTGGGGAAGCAGCGATCAGCCCCAGCATTTT
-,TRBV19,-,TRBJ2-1,CASSWGGEAREQFF,TGTGCCAGTAGTTGGGGCGGGGAAGCTCGTGAGCAGTTCTTC
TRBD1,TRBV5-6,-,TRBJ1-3,CASSRDREGNTIYF,TGTGCCAGCAGCCGGGACAGGGAGGGAAACACCATATATTTT
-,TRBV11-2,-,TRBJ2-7,CASSLDILPYEQYF,TGTGCCAGCAGCTTAGATATCCTCCCCTACGAGCAGTACTTC
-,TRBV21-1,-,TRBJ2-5,CASRPPSGGAPETQYF,TGTGCCAGCAGACCCCCTAGCGGGGGGGCCCCGGAGACCCAGTACTTC
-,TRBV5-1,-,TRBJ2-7,CASSPLGVESSYEQYF,TGCGCCAGCAGCCCCCTCGGGGTCGAGAGCTCCTACGAGCAGTACTTC
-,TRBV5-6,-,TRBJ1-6,CASSLGRGNSPLHF,TGTGCCAGCAGCTTGGGGAGAGGGAATTCACCCCTCCACTTT
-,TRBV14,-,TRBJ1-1,CASSLTAMNTEAFF,TGTGCCAGCAGCCTGACTGCCATGAACACTGAAGCTTTCTTT
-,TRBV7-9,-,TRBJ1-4,CASSFIPTDPVEKLFF,TGTGCCAGCAGCTTCATCCCGACGGATCCAGTCGAAAAACTGTTTTTT
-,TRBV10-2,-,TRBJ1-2,CASSVSANYGYTF,TGCGCCAGCAGTGTGTCTGCTAACTATGGCTACACCTTC
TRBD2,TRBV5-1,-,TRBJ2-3,CASSFRGGPTDTQYF,TGCGCCAGCAGCTTCCGGGGGGGCCCCACAGATACGCAGTATTTT
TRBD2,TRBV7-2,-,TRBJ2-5,CASKSSGGLQETQYF,TGTGCCAGCAAGTCTAGCGGGGGACTCCAAGAGACCCAGTACTTC
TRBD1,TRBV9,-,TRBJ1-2,CASSGSTGGILNYGYTF,TGTGCCAGCAGCGGTTCGACAGGGGGGATCCTTAACTATGGCTACACCTTC
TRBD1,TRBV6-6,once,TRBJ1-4,CASSYWTGVINEKLFF,TGTGCCAGCAGTTATTGGACAGGAGTCATTAATGAAAAACTGTTTTTT
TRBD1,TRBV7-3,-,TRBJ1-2,CASSLIRTGRYGYTF,TGTGCCAGCAGCCTCATCAGGACAGGGCGCTATGGCTACACCTTC
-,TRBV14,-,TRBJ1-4,CASSQEPPWGEDEKLFF,TGTGCCAGCAGCCAAGAACCTCCATGGGGGGAAGATGAAAAACTGTTTTTT
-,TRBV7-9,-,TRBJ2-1,CASSLGTANEQFF,TGTGCCAGCAGCTTAGGGACAGCCAATGAGCAGTTCTTC
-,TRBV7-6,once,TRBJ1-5,CASTSTGQRQHF,TGTGCCAGCACCTCAACCGGCCAGCGCCAGCATTTT